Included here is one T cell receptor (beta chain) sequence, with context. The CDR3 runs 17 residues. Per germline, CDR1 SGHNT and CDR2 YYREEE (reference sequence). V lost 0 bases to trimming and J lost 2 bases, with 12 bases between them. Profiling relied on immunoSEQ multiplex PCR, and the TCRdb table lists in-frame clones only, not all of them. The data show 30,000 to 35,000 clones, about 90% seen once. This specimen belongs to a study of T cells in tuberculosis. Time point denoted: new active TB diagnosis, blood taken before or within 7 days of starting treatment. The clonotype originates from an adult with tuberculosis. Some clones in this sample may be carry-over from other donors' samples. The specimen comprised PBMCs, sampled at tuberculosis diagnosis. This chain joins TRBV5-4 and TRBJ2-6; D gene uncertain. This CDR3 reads CASSLEPPSAGANVLTF. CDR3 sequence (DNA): TGTGCCAGCAGCTTGGAGCCGCCCTCTGCTGGGGCCAACGTCCTGACTTTC.